This T cell receptor beta chain was obtained from a study of Ad26.COV2.S vaccination and SARS-CoV-2 variants. The table came from immunoSEQ multiplex PCR; TCRdb's copy has only in-frame clones and leaves some out. The data show hundreds of thousands of clones, with roughly nine tenths seen just once and approximately 2.5% held by the top ten. Treatment described: roughly 20 received Ad26.COV2.S at low or high dose, single or two shots; 5 received placebo; per-sample allocation not given. Day 63 following the first vaccine or placebo injection was when the samples were taken. The starting material was peripheral blood, obtained in a trial of Ad26.COV2.S vaccine versus placebo. The TCR sequence derives from a person aged 18-65 years who received the Ad26.COV2.S COVID-19 vaccine or a placebo.

DNA of the CDR3: TGCGCCAGCAGCTTAGTGGGATTTACGCCTTCACCCCTCCACTTT. Translation: CASSLVGFTPSPLHF. This sequence joins TRBV5-1 and TRBJ1-6; D is ambiguous. The CDR3 has 15 amino acids. Germline assignment: CDR1 SGHRS and CDR2 YFSETQ. The germline V and J ends were trimmed by 2 bases and 9 bases, with 15 bases remaining between them.